The T cell receptor (beta chain) described here comes from a study of T-cell memory formation after mild COVID-19. Study as a whole: The study found TCR clusters largely donor specific.

A few counts support this clonotype. The antigen is not known. Findings of the study overall: Chiefly within CM and EM were the contracting CD4+ clones; CD8+ ones were within EMRA. CD4+ bias marked clones expanding day 15 to 37, unlike balanced contracting clones.

From the 5' RACE reads, TCRdb called clonotypes with MiXCR, one entry per CDR3 protein. The sample records about 350,000 distinct CDR3 sequences, roughly 13% being singletons. Germline loops: CDR1 MNHNY, CDR2 SVGAGI (reference sequence). This CDR3 comprises 15 residues. V gave up 2 bases and J gave up 5 bases; unmatched junction bases: 8. The sequenced sample was PBMCs or a T cell subset sorted from them (not recorded which). The chain joins TRBV6-6 to TRBJ2-5, with 7 bases fitting TRBD1. This receptor was taken from a man aged 18 to 29 who had mild COVID-19 (a few samples of this study predate the infection). Cell type and time point are not known. The CDR3 is CASSYATGRRETQYF. CDR3 coding DNA: TGTGCCAGCAGTTACGCGACAGGGAGACGCGAGACCCAGTACTTC.